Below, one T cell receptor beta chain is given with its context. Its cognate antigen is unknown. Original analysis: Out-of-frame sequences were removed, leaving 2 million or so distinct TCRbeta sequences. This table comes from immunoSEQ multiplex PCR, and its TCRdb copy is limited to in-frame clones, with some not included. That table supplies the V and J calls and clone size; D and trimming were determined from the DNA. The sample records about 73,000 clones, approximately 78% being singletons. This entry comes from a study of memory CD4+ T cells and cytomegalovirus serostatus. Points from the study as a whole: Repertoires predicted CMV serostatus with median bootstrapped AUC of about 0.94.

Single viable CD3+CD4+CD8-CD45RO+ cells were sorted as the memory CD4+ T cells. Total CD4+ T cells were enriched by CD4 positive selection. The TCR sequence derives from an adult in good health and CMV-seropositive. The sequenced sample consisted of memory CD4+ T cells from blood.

This CDR3 is CASSLDQGVRDQHF. CDR3 nucleotide sequence: TGTGCCAGCTCTTTGGACCAGGGGGTTCGCGACCAGCATTTT. The chain is built from TRBV18 and TRBJ1-5, with TRBD1 matching 7 bases. Trimming cost V 6 bases and J 12 bases; bases outside gene matches: 14. Looked up from germline, CDR1 is KGHSH and CDR2 is LQKENI. The CDR3 spans 14 residues.